The rows below give T cell receptor beta chains drawn from one sample of a study of T cells in localized non-small cell lung cancer. Assay used: immunoSEQ multiplex PCR; TCRdb lists only in-frame clones, some missing. The sample shows some 22,000 clones, about four fifths of them seen only once. The sequencing here drew on peripheral blood, taken before any cancer treatment. The receptor source for this set is a man between 40 and 70 years old with stage I lung adenocarcinoma. CDR3s include the opening cysteine and the closing phenylalanine or tryptophan. The listing skips clone size in some rows; elsewhere it reads once, few, many or a size class.

few	TRBV9	TRBJ2-1	CASSVTTGGTYNEQFF
NA	TRBV6-6	TRBJ1-2	CASGDRAGGYYGYTF
NA	TRBV6-6	TRBJ1-6	CASSYSTGGLGSPLHF
NA	TRBV7-2	TRBJ2-1	CASSLVAGREDNEQFF
NA	TRBV11-2	TRBJ2-5	CASSPGTSGGGRTQYF
medium-sized	TRBV9	TRBJ1-1	CASSPVDTPQIEAFF
NA	TRBV6-1	TRBJ1-5	CASSEAGQLNQPQHF
NA	TRBV6-1	TRBJ1-2	CASSLDGLLSYTF
NA	TRBV9	TRBJ1-1	CASSVGLSNTEAFF
NA	TRBV20-1	TRBJ2-4	CSARQTTQYF
once	TRBV5-1	TRBJ2-3	CASSLLPDHTDTQYF
NA	TRBV5-1	TRBJ1-6	CASSLGIQGGNSPLHF
NA	TRBV19	TRBJ1-5	CAGGVGASNQPQHF
NA	TRBV28	TRBJ2-7	CASSQIGGWGAEQYF
NA	TRBV6-5	TRBJ2-1	CASRAGLDIYEQFF
NA	TRBV4-2	TRBJ2-7	CASSQEGDRASYEQYF
NA	TRBV6-1	TRBJ2-7	CATLLTDSLEQYF